The 12 T cell receptor beta chains listed next were all sequenced from one sample in a study of blood T cell repertoires in COVID-19. Profiling relied on immunoSEQ multiplex PCR, and the TCRdb table lists in-frame clones only, not all of them. The table has fewer than 350,000 clones, 80% to 95% seen once; the top ten hold roughly 6.8%. The material sequenced was peripheral blood. These receptors all stem from a woman in her twenties or thirties with COVID-19, enrolled during active disease.

The rearrangement uses TRBV15 and TRBJ1-5; 7 positions match TRBD1. CDR1 is LNHNV and CDR2 is YYDKDF in the germline V gene (reference sequence). V lost 1 base to trimming and J lost 3 bases; unmatched junction nucleotides: 12. This CDR3 comprises 18 residues. CDR3 in amino acids: CATSRVGGQAHVNQPQHF. In DNA, the CDR3 is TGTGCCACCAGCAGAGTAGGAGGACAGGCCCACGTCAATCAGCCCCAGCATTTT.

The V call is TRBV24-1, the J call TRBJ1-5; TRBD1 matches at 8 bases. CDR1 and CDR2 (germline): KGHDR, SFDVKD. Trimming at V came to 4 bases and at J to 4 bases, leaving 8 bases not matched to a gene. CDR3 size: 16 residues. CDR3 nucleotide sequence: TGTGCCACCAGTGAGGCCGGGACAGGAGAAAATCAGCCCCAGCATTTT. This translates into CATSEAGTGENQPQHF.

CDR3 nucleotide sequence: TGTGCCTGGGGGGGCGGGATGGAGACCCAGTACTTC. Its translation: CAWGGGMETQYF. The V gene is TRBV30, the J gene TRBJ2-5; the D call may be TRBD1 or TRBD2 (6 bases each). The CDR3 has 12 amino acids. Trimming removed 5 bases from V and 5 bases from J, with 12 bases in between. The germline V gene has CDR1 GTSNPN and CDR2 SVGIG (reference sequence).

The rearrangement links TRBV2 to TRBJ1-2, with D uncertain. Germline loops: CDR1 SNHLY, CDR2 FYNNEI. V lost 6 bases to trimming and J lost 4 bases, with 15 bases between them. The CDR3 runs 14 residues. CDR3 loop: CASRREAPGYGYTF. The CDR3 nucleotides are TGTGCCAGCAGACGAGAAGCTCCCGGCTATGGCTACACCTTC.

The genes are TRBV19 and TRBJ1-1, with D maybe TRBD1 (5 bases). Germline lookup yields CDR1 LNHDA and CDR2 SQIVND (reference sequence). Trimming removed 7 bases at V and 3 bases at J, with 15 bases between. This CDR3 comprises 14 residues. The CDR3 DNA sequence: TGTGCCAGTATAGACAGAGCTAGGGACACTGAAGCTTTCTTT. Its translation is CASIDRARDTEAFF.

The rearrangement links TRBV4-1 to TRBJ1-6, with D possibly matching TRBD1 (6 bases). With 2 bases removed from V and 1 base from J, the gap between germline ends came to 6 bases. Germline V CDR1 and CDR2: MGHRA, YSYEKL. This CDR3 has 15 amino acids. As DNA, the CDR3 is TGCGCCAGCAGCCAAACAGGGTCCTATAATTCACCCCTCCACTTT. It specifies CASSQTGSYNSPLHF.

The gene calls are TRBV2 and TRBJ1-5; 7 bases match TRBD1. The junction had 5 bases not matched to a gene; V was cut back by 6 bases and J by 0 bases. CDR1 SNHLY and CDR2 FYNNEI come from the germline V gene. The CDR3 consists of 15 residues. As DNA, the CDR3 is TGTGCCAGCAGCGTCAGGGGGAATAGCAATCAGCCCCAGCATTTT. Translating it yields CASSVRGNSNQPQHF. Combining the CDR3 with reference TRBV2 and TRBJ1-5 gives the whole variable domain EPEVTQTPSHQVTQMGQEVILRCVPISNHLYFYWYRQILGQKVEFLVSFYNNEISEKSEIFDDQFSVERPDGSNFTLKIRSTKLEDSAMYFCASSVRGNSNQPQHFGDGTRLSIL.

The genes are TRBV15 and TRBJ1-4, with 7 bases lining up with TRBD1. J gave up 0 bases and V 5 bases, and 3 bases lay outside the gene matches. Germline V gene sequence: CDR1 LNHNV, CDR2 YYDKDF (reference sequence). The CDR3 length is 15 residues. The CDR3 DNA sequence: TGTGCCACCAGCCAGGGGGTCACAACTAATGAAAAACTGTTTTTT. Translation: CATSQGVTTNEKLFF.

This chain joins TRBV28 and TRBJ1-2; D is unresolved. CDR1 is MDHEN, CDR2 SYDVKM, per germline. V lost 3 bases, J lost 4 bases, and 6 bases lay in between. The CDR3 sequence is 12 residues long. DNA for the CDR3: TGTGCCAGCAGTTTTCGACTCTATGGCTACACCTTC. It encodes CASSFRLYGYTF.

This chain's CDR3 is CASNREAPYGYTF. The CDR3 coding sequence is TGTGCCAGCAATCGTGAGGCCCCCTATGGCTACACCTTC. This chain connects TRBV2 to TRBJ1-2, with D unresolved. CDR3 length: 13 amino acids. Trimming shortened V by 7 bases and J by 4 bases, and 13 bases separated the two germline ends. CDR1 and CDR2 (germline): SNHLY, FYNNEI.

This chain joins TRBV28 and TRBJ2-7; the match to TRBD2 covers 8 bases. CDR1 MDHEN and CDR2 SYDVKM come from the germline V gene. There are 13 residues in the CDR3. The J segment lost 5 bases and the V segment lost 7 bases, leaving 7 bases of the junction unmatched. Here the CDR3 reads CASIPGTSNEQYF. The CDR3 nucleotides read TGTGCCAGCATCCCCGGGACTAGTAACGAGCAGTACTTC.

This rearrangement joins TRBV11-2 to TRBJ1-1; weak D call: TRBD1 (6 bases). V was trimmed by 4 bases and J by 6 bases, leaving 15 bases between them. There are 14 residues in the CDR3. Looked up from germline, CDR1 is SGHAT and CDR2 is FQNNGV. CDR3 DNA sequence: TGTGCCAGCAGCTCACCAAACAGGGTCCCTGAAGCTTTCTTT. Translated, it gives CASSSPNRVPEAFF.